These 23 T cell receptor beta chains share one sample of origin, sequenced in a study of T-cell memory formation after mild COVID-19. TCRdb reprocessed the 5' RACE reads with MiXCR, giving one entry per CDR3 protein. The data hold approximately 560,000 distinct CDR3 sequences, with roughly 17% observed a single time. Sequencing input: PBMCs or a T cell subset sorted from them (not recorded which). The receptors derive from an adult woman who had mild COVID-19 (a few samples of this study predate the infection). Cell type and time point are not known.

This clonotype was seen a handful of times. This chain uses TRBV18 with TRBJ1-1; 9 positions agree with TRBD1. This CDR3 region has 14 residues. The V and J ends lost 6 bases and 1 base, in that order; junction bases with no gene match: 3. Per the germline V gene, CDR1 is KGHSH and CDR2 is LQKENI. CDR3 region: CASSGQGGNTEAFF. CDR3 coding DNA: TGTGCCAGCTCGGGACAGGGAGGGAACACTGAAGCTTTCTTT.

This clonotype has a handful of counts. V usage is TRBV7-3 and J usage is TRBJ2-3; 8 nucleotides align to TRBD1. The CDR3 has 15 residues. V dropped 3 bases and J dropped 0; count of bases not matched to a gene: 2. CDR1 is SGHTA and CDR2 is FQGTGA in the germline V gene. The CDR3 protein is CASSLRTGSTDTQYF. The DNA for the CDR3 is TGTGCCAGCAGCTTGCGGACAGGGAGCACAGATACGCAGTATTTT.

This clonotype came up a few times. J is TRBJ1-4 and V is TRBV6-2 or TRBV6-3, with 10 bases lining up with TRBD1. V dropped 4 bases and J dropped 2; count of bases not matched to a gene: 13. Germline CDR1 is MNHEY and CDR2 is SVGEGT. The CDR3 has 19 residues. For the CDR3, the DNA is TGTGCCAGCAGTTCCGGGACAGGGGCCCGCCGGTCGACTAATGAAAAACTGTTTTTT. Its protein is CASSSGTGARRSTNEKLFF.

This clonotype was seen only a few times. The genes are TRBV7-6 and TRBJ2-5; no clear D gene. CDR3 size: 14 residues. The germline V and J ends were trimmed by 0 bases and 5 bases, with 10 bases remaining between them. Germline values: CDR1 SGHVS, CDR2 FNYEAQ. The CDR3 DNA follows: TGTGCCAGCAGCTTAGCATCCCTTGGGGAGACCCAGTACTTC. It yields the protein CASSLASLGETQYF.

V and J are TRBV18 and TRBJ2-3, with unresolved D. The CDR3 covers 12 residues. V was cut by 8 bases and J by 4 bases, with 10 bases left in between. Germline-derived CDR1 and CDR2 are KGHSH and LQKENI. In DNA, the CDR3 is TGTGCCAGCGGGTTAAGCGCAGATACGCAGTATTTT. Translating gives CASGLSADTQYF. The complete variable domain, with remaining parts taken from reference TRBV18 and TRBJ2-3, reads NAGVMQNPRHLVRRRGQEARLRCSPMKGHSHVYWYRQLPEEGLKFMVYLQKENIIDESGMPKERFSAEFPKEGPSILRIQQVVRGDSAAYFCASGLSADTQYFGPGTRLTVL.

This clonotype has just a few counts. The V gene is TRBV12-3 or TRBV12-4, the J gene TRBJ1-1; D gene unclear. V lost 5 bases and J lost 7, with 5 bases in between. CDR3 length: 10 residues. CDR3 nucleotides: TGTGCCAGCAGTGGTATTGAAGCTTTCTTT. Protein sequence: CASSGIEAFF.

This clonotype was detected only a few times. This chain uses TRBV15 with TRBJ2-5; D is uncertain. V lost 2 bases to trimming and J lost 5 bases, with 9 bases between them. The CDR3 loop spans 13 amino acids. Per the germline V gene, CDR1 is LNHNV and CDR2 is YYDKDF (reference sequence). The CDR3 DNA reads TGTGCCACCAGCAGACTACTCCGGGAGACCCAGTACTTC. This codes for CATSRLLRETQYF.

The V gene is TRBV15, the J gene TRBJ1-2; 11 bases are a match to TRBD1. V dropped 3 bases and J dropped 4; count of bases not matched to a gene: 4. Germline CDR1 reads LNHNV; CDR2 reads YYDKDF (reference sequence). The CDR3 runs 15 residues. Here the CDR3 DNA reads TGTGCCACCAGCAGGGGACAGGGGGGGTCCTATGGCTACACCTTC. Its translation: CATSRGQGGSYGYTF.

The chain is built from TRBV12-3 or TRBV12-4 and TRBJ1-1, with no clear D. Trimming pared 6 bases from V and 8 bases from J, leaving 13 bases between. This CDR3 is built from 12 residues. The CDR3 nucleotides read TGTGCCAGCAGAAAAGGGCCGTCCGAAGCTTTCTTT. It is translated as CASRKGPSEAFF.

This clonotype turned up a few times. V is TRBV10-3 and J is TRBJ1-1, with D perhaps TRBD1 (5 bases). V was pared by 0 bases and J by 6 bases, with 11 bases between. CDR3 length: 14 residues. From germline, CDR1 is ENHRY and CDR2 SYGVKD. The CDR3 here is CAISESSGRPEAFF. For the CDR3, the DNA is TGTGCCATCAGTGAGTCTTCAGGGCGACCTGAAGCTTTCTTT.

In its sample, this clonotype was seen a few times. The chain has TRBV30 and TRBJ2-1, with 10 bases matching TRBD1. Germline CDR1 reads GTSNPN; CDR2 reads SVGIG (reference sequence). The CDR3 covers 15 residues. The ends lost 6 bases at V and 5 bases at J; junction bases unmatched: 10. The CDR3 DNA sequence: TGTGCCTGCTACTACCGGGACAGGGGAAACAATGAGCAGTTCTTC. This codes for CACYYRDRGNNEQFF.

This chain joins TRBV21-1 and TRBJ2-2; the table gives TRBD1 as D, unverified against the DNA. TRBV21-1 is a pseudogene segment. This CDR3 has 18 residues. The CDR3 sequence: CASNGEGDPLGVTGELFF. The CDR3 DNA follows: TGTGCCAGCAATGGGGAAGGGGACCCCCTAGGTGTAACCGGGGAGCTGTTTTTT.

This clonotype was counted only a few times. This chain connects TRBV7-2 to TRBJ2-2; 9 bases line up with TRBD2. Germline CDR1 and CDR2: SGHTA and FQGNSA. There are 15 residues in the CDR3. The ends lost 0 bases at V and 7 bases at J; junction bases unmatched: 3. The CDR3: CASSLAAGGFGELFF. The CDR3 DNA reads as TGTGCCAGCAGCTTAGCGGCGGGAGGGTTCGGGGAGCTGTTTTTT.

The chain recombines TRBV6-1 with TRBJ2-2; tentative D call: TRBD2 (6 bases). The CDR3 extends over 12 amino acids. Germline V gene sequence: CDR1 MNHNS, CDR2 SASEGT. The CDR3 DNA reads as TGTTCATCCGGAGGGGTCACCGGGGAGCTGTTTTTT. It codes for CSSGGVTGELFF.

The V call is TRBV7-9, the J call TRBJ1-1; the match to TRBD1 covers 11 bases. This CDR3 region has 15 residues. Germline CDR1 is SEHNR and CDR2 is FQNEAQ (reference sequence). J gave up 1 base and V 4 bases, and 2 bases lay outside the gene matches. The DNA for the CDR3 is TGTGCCAGCAGCTCGGGACAGGGGGAGAACACTGAAGCTTTCTTT. Its protein product is CASSSGQGENTEAFF. Combining the CDR3 with reference TRBV7-9 and TRBJ1-1 gives the whole variable domain DTGVSQNPRHKITKRGQNVTFRCDPISEHNRLYWYRQTLGQGPEFLTYFQNEAQLEKSRLLSDRFSAERPKGSFSTLEIQRTEQGDSAMYLCASSSGQGENTEAFFGQGTRLTVV.

The chain employs TRBV12-3 or TRBV12-4 and TRBJ2-3; D gene unclear. This CDR3 region has 17 residues. The V end lost 1 base, the J end lost 1 base, and 15 bases lay between the germline ends. The CDR3 bases are TGTGCCAGCAGTTTAGGGGATAGGGTTTCGGGCACAGATACGCAGTATTTT. It specifies CASSLGDRVSGTDTQYF.

The J gene is TRBJ1-1, the V gene TRBV6-5; D might be TRBD1 (6 bases). The ends were cut back, 8 bases at V and 0 bases at J, with 10 bases in the middle. The CDR3 runs 13 residues. Germline CDR1 and CDR2: MNHEY and SVGAGI. CDR3 protein: CASCHRVNTEAFF. The DNA of the CDR3 is TGTGCCAGCTGCCACAGGGTGAACACTGAAGCTTTCTTT.

V and J are TRBV5-6 and TRBJ1-1, with 7 bases fitting TRBD1. V lost 3 bases to trimming and J lost 3 bases; unmatched junction nucleotides: 5. The CDR3 length is 14 residues. Germline CDR1 is SGHDT and CDR2 is YYEEEE. This CDR3 reads CASSSTGWDTEAFF. DNA for the CDR3: TGTGCCAGCAGCTCGACAGGGTGGGACACTGAAGCTTTCTTT.

The chain uses TRBV12-3 or TRBV12-4 and TRBJ2-5; 8 nucleotides agree with TRBD1. This CDR3 comprises 13 residues. V was pared by 3 bases and J by 5 bases, with 2 bases of the junction left unmatched. This CDR3 reads CASSFRGRETQYF. The CDR3 nucleotides read TGTGCCAGCAGTTTCAGGGGGCGTGAGACCCAGTACTTC.

Worth noting for this clonotype: At one boundary the junction diverges from the germline segment, which might be a read error. The rearrangement joins TRBV6-1 to TRBJ2-7, with D unresolved. The CDR3 runs to 15 residues. Germline CDR1 is MNHNS and CDR2 is SASEGT. CDR3 nucleotide sequence: TGTGCCAGCAGTGAATTGAAGACTGCCTCCCACGAGCAGTACTTC. This codes for CASSELKTASHEQYF.

The V and J genes are TRBV9 and TRBJ2-1, with 9 bases identical to TRBD1. Trimming cost V 5 bases and J 7 bases; bases outside gene matches: 10. The CDR3 has 15 amino acids. The germline gives CDR1 SGDLS, CDR2 YYNGEE. The CDR3 loop reads CASSSTGGFFNEQFF. The CDR3 DNA follows: TGTGCCAGCAGTAGTACAGGGGGCTTTTTTAATGAGCAGTTCTTC. The variable domain in full, with the rest retrieved from reference TRBV9 and TRBJ2-1, is DSGVTQTPKHLITATGQRVTLRCSPRSGDLSVYWYQQSLDQGLQFLIQYYNGEERAKGNILERFSAQQFPDLHSELNLSSLELGDSALYFCASSSTGGFFNEQFFGPGTRLTVL.

The J gene is TRBJ2-7, the V gene TRBV6-1; no firm D call. CDR1 is MNHNS, CDR2 SASEGT, per germline. The CDR3 loop spans 14 amino acids. V shed 4 bases and J shed 0 bases, with 10 bases lying between them. DNA of the CDR3: TGTGCCAGCAGTGTTGACGGGCGCTCCTACGAGCAGTACTTC. Residues: CASSVDGRSYEQYF.

This clonotype was seen a few times. The chain combines TRBV4-1 with TRBJ2-1; 13 bases are a match to TRBD2. The CDR3 length is 16 residues. With 3 bases clipped from V and 9 bases from J, the junction kept 8 bases outside the gene matches. Per the germline V gene, CDR1 is MGHRA and CDR2 is YSYEKL. The CDR3 DNA follows: TGCGCCAGCAGCCAGAAACTAGCGGGGGGGCAGATTGAGCAGTTCTTC. It encodes CASSQKLAGGQIEQFF.